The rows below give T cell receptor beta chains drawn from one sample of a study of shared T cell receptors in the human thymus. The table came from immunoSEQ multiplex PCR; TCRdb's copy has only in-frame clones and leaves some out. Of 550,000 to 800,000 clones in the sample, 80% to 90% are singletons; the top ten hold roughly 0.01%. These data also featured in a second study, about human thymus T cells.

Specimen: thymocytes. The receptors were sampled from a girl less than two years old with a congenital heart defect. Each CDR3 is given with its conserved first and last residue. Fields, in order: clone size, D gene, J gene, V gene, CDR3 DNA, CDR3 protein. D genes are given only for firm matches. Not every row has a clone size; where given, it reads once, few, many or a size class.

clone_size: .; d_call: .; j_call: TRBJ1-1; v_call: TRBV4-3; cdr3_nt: TGCGCCAGCAGCCAACACCCGGAGCTCGAGGGGAACACTGAAGCTTTCTTT; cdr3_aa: CASSQHPELEGNTEAFF
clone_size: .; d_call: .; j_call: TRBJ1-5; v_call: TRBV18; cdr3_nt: TGTGCCAGCTCACCACAGCGGAGGTATAGCAATCAGCCCCAGCATTTT; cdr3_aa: CASSPQRRYSNQPQHF
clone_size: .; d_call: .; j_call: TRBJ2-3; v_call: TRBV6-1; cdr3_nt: TGTGCCAGCAGGGGCCATGTAGATACGCAGTATTTT; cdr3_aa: CASRGHVDTQYF
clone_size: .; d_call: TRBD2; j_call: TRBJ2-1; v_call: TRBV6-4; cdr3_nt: TGTGCCAGCAGTAGAGTTAGCGGGGGGGCCGCCATCAATGAGCAGTTCTTC; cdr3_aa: CASSRVSGGAAINEQFF
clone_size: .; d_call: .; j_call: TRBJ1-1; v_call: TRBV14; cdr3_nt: TGTGCCAGCAGCCAAGATGGCGGAGATAACACTGAAGCTTTCTTT; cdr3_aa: CASSQDGGDNTEAFF
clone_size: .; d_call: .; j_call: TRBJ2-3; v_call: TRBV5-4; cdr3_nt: TGTGCCAGCAGCTTGTCCAGGGGCAAGGGAGATACGCAGTATTTT; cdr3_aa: CASSLSRGKGDTQYF
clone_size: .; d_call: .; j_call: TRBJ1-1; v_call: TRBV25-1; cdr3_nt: TGTGCCAGCAGACCTCCCAAAACAGCGAACACTGAAGCTTTCTTT; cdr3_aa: CASRPPKTANTEAFF
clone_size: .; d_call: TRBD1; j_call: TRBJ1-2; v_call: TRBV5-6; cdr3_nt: TGTGCCAGCAGCTTGGACAGGGGTCGGGGCTATGGCTACACCTTC; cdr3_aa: CASSLDRGRGYGYTF
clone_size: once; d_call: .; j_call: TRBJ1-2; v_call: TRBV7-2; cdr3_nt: TGTGCCAGCAGCTTAGTGGCTGGGGCTGGCTACACCTTC; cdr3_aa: CASSLVAGAGYTF
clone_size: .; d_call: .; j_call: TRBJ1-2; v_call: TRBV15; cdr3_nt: TGTGCCACCAGCAGAGCCGAGACAGGTTATAACTATGGCTACACCTTC; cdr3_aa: CATSRAETGYNYGYTF
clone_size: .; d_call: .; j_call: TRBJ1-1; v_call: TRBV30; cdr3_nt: TGTGCCTGGAGTAGGGGCGGGGGGATGAACACTGAAGCTTTCTTT; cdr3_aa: CAWSRGGGMNTEAFF
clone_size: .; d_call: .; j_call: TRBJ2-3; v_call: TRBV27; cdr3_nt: TGTGCCAGCAGGTCCGCTTGGCCAGGCACAGATACGCAGTATTTT; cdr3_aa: CASRSAWPGTDTQYF
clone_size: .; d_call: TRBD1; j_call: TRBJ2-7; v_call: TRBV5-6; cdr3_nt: TGTGCCAGCAGCTTGAGGAACCGGACAGGCCTCTCCTACGAGCAGTACTTC; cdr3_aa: CASSLRNRTGLSYEQYF
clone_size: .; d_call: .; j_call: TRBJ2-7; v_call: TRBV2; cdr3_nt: TGTGCCAGCCACCTCGATAGGGACTTCTACTCCTACGAGCAGTACTTC; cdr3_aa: CASHLDRDFYSYEQYF
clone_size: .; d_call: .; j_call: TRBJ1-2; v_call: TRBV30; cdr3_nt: TGTGCCTGGACCCCTCCCAAGGTCGACAGAGCCTATGGCTACACCTTC; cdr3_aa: CAWTPPKVDRAYGYTF
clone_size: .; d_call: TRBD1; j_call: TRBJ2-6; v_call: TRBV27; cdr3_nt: TGTGCCAGCAGTTTATCGCCTCAGGGGGTGAGAGGCGGCTCTGGGGCCAACGTCCTGACTTTC; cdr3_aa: CASSLSPQGVRGGSGANVLTF
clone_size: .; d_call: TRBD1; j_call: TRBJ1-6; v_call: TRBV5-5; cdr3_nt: TGTGCCAGCAGCGTCCATGGCCGGGACAGGAGGGGTTCACCCCTCCACTTT; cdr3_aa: CASSVHGRDRRGSPLHF
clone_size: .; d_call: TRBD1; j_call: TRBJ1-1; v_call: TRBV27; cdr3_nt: TGTGCCAGCAGGCCGACAGAGGGACAGATAAACACTGAAGCTTTCTTT; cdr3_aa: CASRPTEGQINTEAFF
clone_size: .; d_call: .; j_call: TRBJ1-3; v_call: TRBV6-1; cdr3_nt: TGTGCCAGCAGTGAAAGGCCGAGGCCTTCCTCTGGAAACACCATATATTTT; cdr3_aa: CASSERPRPSSGNTIYF
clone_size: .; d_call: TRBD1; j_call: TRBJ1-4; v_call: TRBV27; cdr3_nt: TGTGCCAGCAGTCTCGGGACAGCTGGTAAACTGTTTTTT; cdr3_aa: CASSLGTAGKLFF
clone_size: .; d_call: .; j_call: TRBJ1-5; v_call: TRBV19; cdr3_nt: TGTGCCAGTAGTATAGTAGCAGGGCGGGGGGGAAATCAGCCCCAGCATTTT; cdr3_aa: CASSIVAGRGGNQPQHF
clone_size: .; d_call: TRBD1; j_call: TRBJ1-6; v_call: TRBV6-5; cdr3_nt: TGTGCCAGCAGTTACGGGACAGTTTATAATTCACCCCTCCACTTT; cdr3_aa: CASSYGTVYNSPLHF
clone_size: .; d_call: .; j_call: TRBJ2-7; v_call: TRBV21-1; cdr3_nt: TGTGCCAGCAGCAAACACCCGACAGGGTTACCCCTTGAGCAGTACTTC; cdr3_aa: CASSKHPTGLPLEQYF
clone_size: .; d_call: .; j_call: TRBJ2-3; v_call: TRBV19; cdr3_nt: TGTGCCAGTAGTGCTAACCAAGGACACAAAACAGATACGCAGTATTTT; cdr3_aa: CASSANQGHKTDTQYF
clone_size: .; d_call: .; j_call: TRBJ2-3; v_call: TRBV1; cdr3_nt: TGCACCAGCAGCCAAGATACTAGCGGGGGGACAGATACGCAGTATTTT; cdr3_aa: CTSSQDTSGGTDTQYF
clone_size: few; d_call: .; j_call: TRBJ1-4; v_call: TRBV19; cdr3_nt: TGTGCCAGTAGTACCGAGACGGTCCGGGGTAATGAAAAACTGTTTTTT; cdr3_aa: CASSTETVRGNEKLFF
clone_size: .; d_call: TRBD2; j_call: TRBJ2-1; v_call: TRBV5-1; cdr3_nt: TGCGCCAGCAGCTTGGCCTGGGCGGCTAGCGGGGGCCCCAGGGAGGATGAGCAGTTCTTC; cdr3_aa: CASSLAWAASGGPREDEQFF
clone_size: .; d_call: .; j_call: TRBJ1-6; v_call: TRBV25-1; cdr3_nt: TGTGCCAGCAGTGAGACCACAGGGTACTCCTCACCCCTCCACTTT; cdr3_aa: CASSETTGYSSPLHF
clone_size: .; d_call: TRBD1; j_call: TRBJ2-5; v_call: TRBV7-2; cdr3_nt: TGTGCCAGCAGCCCTAAAGGGACAGTGGGCCGGGAGACCCAGTACTTC; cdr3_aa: CASSPKGTVGRETQYF
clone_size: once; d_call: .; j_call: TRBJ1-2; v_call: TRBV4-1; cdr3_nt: TGCGCCAGCAGCCAAGAGCCAGGGTCTGTCTATGGCTACACCTTC; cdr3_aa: CASSQEPGSVYGYTF
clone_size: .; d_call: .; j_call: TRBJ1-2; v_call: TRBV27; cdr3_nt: TGTGCCAGCAGAGTCCGAACAAGCGGGGGGAAGGAAGGGCGATACGGCTACACCTTC; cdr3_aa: CASRVRTSGGKEGRYGYTF
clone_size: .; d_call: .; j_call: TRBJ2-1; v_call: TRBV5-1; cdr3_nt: TGCGCCAGCAGCACCGGGGGACAGTCGGTCGGTGAGCAGTTCTTC; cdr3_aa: CASSTGGQSVGEQFF
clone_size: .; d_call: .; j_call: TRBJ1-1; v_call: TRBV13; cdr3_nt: TGTGCCAGCAGCTTAGCACAGGGAAGGGAAGCTTTCTTT; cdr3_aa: CASSLAQGREAFF